The present T cell receptor (beta chain) was sequenced within a study of beta chain features in type 1 diabetes (dated by TCRdb to 2016 to 2018). Describing the broader study: No differences in mean age, gender distribution, total cell number or subset yield were found between patients and healthy donors. Regulatory and stem cell-like memory subsets were obtained from only 8 patients and roughly 8 healthy donors, while naive and central memory subsets were obtained from all 28 donors. The study compared TCRB repertoires of sorted circulating CD4+ T cell subsets between recently diagnosed type 1 diabetes patients and matched healthy donors. A total of around 100 million sorted cells were examined across all samples, and RNA yield correlated strongly with the number of cells per subset.

V is pared back by 6 bases and J by 0 bases, with 15 bases lying between the germline termini. The CDR1 and CDR2 encoded by the germline V gene are SGHTA and FQGTGA. The CDR3 goes from the cysteine to the phenylalanine over 15 residues. Only CDR3 DNA remains: 45 bases, in frame from the first base. The High Capacity cDNA Reverse Transcription Kit was used to reverse transcribe all of the isolated RNA, meaning that expressed TCRB transcripts were what got sequenced. Deep immunoSEQ sequencing was applied to naive, central memory and regulatory T cell samples, giving an average of about 3.7 million total reads per sample. Sorted cells were lysed in RLT buffer and RNA was extracted with DNase-treated RNeasy Micro or Mini kits, depending on cell number. Each cell subset was processed on its own to prevent cross-contamination, while patient and healthy donor samples were processed together. The immunoSEQ multiplex PCR was used to amplify TCRB sequences from cDNA, generating 87-bp fragments that spanned the CDR3 region. The amplicons were sequenced using the Illumina HiSeq platform. In the paper's pipeline: Synthetic template baselines were used to correct PCR bias computationally, reads within Hamming distance 2 were collapsed together, and singletons that could not be merged were discarded. Reads were aligned to IMGT to assign V, D and J genes, CDR3 length, and insertions or deletions at six rearrangement sites. Within each subset, clonotype counts were normalized to the number of sorted cells before true diversity and Gini coefficients were calculated with the tcR R package. The overlap coefficient, calculated on TCRB nucleotide sequences, was used to quantify repertoire sharing. Out-of-frame TCRB sequences from naive cells were analyzed as a proxy for the pre-selection repertoire. TCRdb mirrors the immuneACCESS table, restricted to in-frame sequences. Some clones are absent from its copies; in checked studies, under half trace to an unresolved V gene, and the reason for the others is unknown. D and trimming were read from the DNA, whereas the V and J calls and clone size are those reported in that table. The sample records 200,000 to 250,000 clones, 16% of which are singletons. The ten largest clonotypes hold 0.085% of the sample.

With respect to this clone: No antigen is known for it. No clone much larger than this one lies a single base away; base qualities are absent.

From each donor, a single peripheral blood sample of approximately 0.11 L on average was drawn into heparinised tubes. Naive, central memory, regulatory and stem cell-like memory CD4+ T cells were sorted on a BD FACSAria II using a panel including CD45RO, CCR7, CD25, CD127, CD95 and CD27. All sorted populations exceeded 95% purity. PBMCs were isolated immediately by Lymphoprep density gradient centrifugation and stained directly without culture. To minimize batch effects, samples were stained and sorted in pairs, one healthy donor with one patient per experiment. General findings and caveats noted by the study authors: In all four CD4+ subsets, TCRB CDR3 length was moderately but significantly shorter in type 1 diabetes patients. Naive, central memory and regulatory TCRB repertoires appeared to be more alike among patients than among healthy donors. Patients with type 1 diabetes made fewer insertions and deleted more nucleotides at VDJ recombination sites, implying thymic rearrangement abnormalities. PCR may preferentially amplify shorter templates, but because patient and control samples were amplified and corrected together, any resulting skew would affect both groups equally. Because cDNA was sequenced instead of genomic DNA, highly expressing activated cells could be over-represented, though the groups showed no difference in activation or CD3 levels. Only small numbers of individuals were included in the HLA sub-analyses, which left unresolved whether HLA type had any influence on TCRB rearrangement.

The V and J segments used are TRBV7-3 and TRBJ2-7; matching of 5 bases hints at TRBD1 as the D gene. The receptor comes from a man in his thirties or forties with type 1 diabetes. The sequencing sample was made of naive CD4+ T cells from blood. This sample's cell subset or site label indicates: true naive CD4+ T cells. The CDR3 here reads CASSPDTGASYEQYF. In nucleotides, the sequence is TGTGCCAGCAGTCCAGACACTGGGGCCTCCTACGAGCAGTACTTC.